These 31 T cell receptor beta chains came from one sample sequenced in a study of T cells in tuberculosis. Here immunoSEQ multiplex PCR was the method, and the copy in TCRdb shows in-frame clones only, minus some. The data hold some 25,000 clones, with about 95% observed a single time. Source material: PBMCs. These receptors were obtained from a donor aged 10-30 years with latent tuberculosis or without tuberculosis infection.

The chain employs TRBV27 and TRBJ1-3, with D uncertain. Trimming took 2 bases from V and 2 from J, leaving 10 bases between them. The CDR3 consists of 15 residues. Germline loops: CDR1 MNHEY, CDR2 SMNVEV (reference sequence). CDR3 in amino acids: CASSLTLGAGNTIYF. CDR3 DNA: TGTGCCAGCAGTTTAACGCTGGGCGCTGGAAACACCATATATTTT.

The chain carries TRBV5-6 and TRBJ2-5; no clear D. Germline CDR1 reads SGHDT; CDR2 reads YYEEEE. V shed 2 bases and J shed 4 bases, with 3 bases lying between them. This CDR3 region has 11 residues. CDR3 sequence reads: CASSFRETQYF. In nucleotides, the CDR3 is TGTGCCAGCAGCTTCCGAGAGACCCAGTACTTC.

The CDR3 is CASTEDRNTEAFF. CDR3 sequence (DNA): TGTGCCAGCACCGAAGACAGGAACACTGAAGCTTTCTTT. The rearrangement links TRBV11-3 to TRBJ1-1; the D gene is possibly TRBD1 (5 bases). Germline CDR1 SGHNT, CDR2 YENEEA. The length of the CDR3 is 13 residues. Between the trimmed V and J ends, which lost 7 bases and 1 base, there was a span of 10 bases.

This chain connects TRBV19 to TRBJ2-5; 13 bases map to TRBD2. Germline CDR1 reads LNHDA; CDR2 reads SQIVND (reference sequence). The CDR3 has 16 residues. Unmatched junction bases numbered 4, after V lost 2 bases and J lost 4 bases. CDR3 in amino acids: CASSIRTSGGGETQYF. The CDR3 DNA follows: TGTGCCAGTAGTATAAGGACTAGCGGGGGAGGAGAGACCCAGTACTTC.

The chain uses TRBV19 and TRBJ2-1, with D possibly TRBD1 on 5 matching bases. Germline CDR1 reads LNHDA; CDR2 reads SQIVND (reference sequence). The CDR3 extends over 14 amino acids. The germline V and J ends were trimmed by 7 bases and 1 base, with 11 bases remaining between them. The CDR3 nucleotides are TGTGCCAGTACCGGACACCCATCCTACAATGAGCAGTTCTTC. Its translation is CASTGHPSYNEQFF. The full variable domain, completed using reference TRBV19 and TRBJ2-1, is DGGITQSPKYLFRKEGQNVTLSCEQNLNHDAMYWYRQDPGQGLRLIYYSQIVNDFQKGDIAEGYSVSREKKESFPLTVTSAQKNPTAFYLCASTGHPSYNEQFFGPGTRLTVL.

V gene TRBV7-3 combines with J gene TRBJ2-1, with 15 nucleotides matching TRBD2. CDR3 length: 16 amino acids. From germline, CDR1 is SGHTA and CDR2 FQGTGA. V shed 5 bases and J 4 bases; nucleotides not matched to a gene: 3. CDR3 residues: CASSRGTSGGYNEQFF. CDR3 nucleotide sequence: TGTGCCAGCAGCCGTGGGACTAGCGGGGGGTACAATGAGCAGTTCTTC.

The chain employs TRBV2 and TRBJ1-4, with 8 positions matching TRBD1. The germline V gene encodes CDR1 SNHLY and CDR2 FYNNEI. With V trimmed by 6 bases and J by 6 bases, 12 bases remained unmatched. The CDR3 is 16 amino acids. The CDR3 DNA follows: TGTGCCAGCAGGCCGGTACGGGAGACAGGGGATGAAAAACTGTTTTTT. Translating it yields CASRPVRETGDEKLFF.

The chain joins TRBV7-8 to TRBJ1-1; 8 nucleotides align to TRBD1. This CDR3 contains 15 residues. The V gene end was trimmed by 2 bases and the J gene end by 3 bases; junction bases not matched to a gene: 5. Germline V CDR1 and CDR2: SGHVS, FQNEAQ. In DNA, the CDR3 is TGTGCCAGCAGCTTAATCATGGACAGGGACACTGAAGCTTTCTTT. This gives the protein CASSLIMDRDTEAFF.

This chain links TRBV9 with TRBJ2-2; D is ambiguous. The V end lost 1 base, the J end lost 4 bases, and 11 bases lay between the germline ends. Germline values: CDR1 SGDLS, CDR2 YYNGEE. The CDR3 runs 15 residues. The CDR3, as DNA: TGTGCCAGCAGCGTATCAGGTTCCTCCACCGGGGAGCTGTTTTTT. Translated: CASSVSGSSTGELFF. The full variable domain, in which reference TRBV9 and TRBJ2-2 provide the parts outside the CDR3, is DSGVTQTPKHLITATGQRVTLRCSPRSGDLSVYWYQQSLDQGLQFLIQYYNGEERAKGNILERFSAQQFPDLHSELNLSSLELGDSALYFCASSVSGSSTGELFFGEGSRLTVL.

The chain employs TRBV5-1 and TRBJ2-1; the match to TRBD1 covers 11 bases. In germline, CDR1 is SGHRS, CDR2 YFSETQ. J was trimmed by 1 base and V by 4 bases; bases with no gene match: 4. The CDR3 runs 16 residues. CDR3 DNA: TGCGCCAGCAGCCAAGGGACAGGGGGATCCTACAATGAGCAGTTCTTC. Amino acid sequence: CASSQGTGGSYNEQFF.

The chain uses TRBV30 and TRBJ2-7, with 9 bases that match TRBD1. After removal of 2 bases from V and 2 bases from J, the junction contained 4 bases not matched to a gene. Germline CDR1 is GTSNPN and CDR2 is SVGIG (reference sequence). The CDR3 covers 14 residues. The CDR3 region has the DNA TGTGCCTGGAGTCCATGGACAGGGGCCTACGAGCAGTACGTC. Its translation is CAWSPWTGAYEQYV.

V gene TRBV9 combines with J gene TRBJ2-1; possible D gene TRBD2, 6 bases. Per germline, CDR1 SGDLS and CDR2 YYNGEE. This CDR3 region has 17 residues. The ends were cut back, 4 bases at V and 2 bases at J, with 19 bases in the middle. CDR3 sequence (DNA): TGTGCCAGCAGCTCCCAGGGACTTGAGGAAACCTACAATGAGCAGTTCTTC. This gives the protein CASSSQGLEETYNEQFF.

This sequence joins TRBV9 and TRBJ1-2; TRBD1 agrees at 11 bases. J lost 4 bases, V lost 0 bases, and 5 bases had no gene match. The CDR3 sequence is 16 residues long. In germline, CDR1 is SGDLS, CDR2 YYNGEE. CDR3 coding DNA: TGTGCCAGCAGCGTAGCTCTGGACAGGGGGCCCTATGGCTACACCTTC. Its protein is CASSVALDRGPYGYTF.

The chain carries TRBV5-8 and TRBJ2-1, with 7 bases matching TRBD1. Losses at the gene ends were 6 bases for V and 0 bases for J; bases not matched to a gene: 9. The germline V gene has CDR1 SGHTS and CDR2 YDEGEE. The CDR3 contains 16 residues. CDR3 DNA: TGTGCCAGCACCGATACCCGGGACAGCTCCTACAATGAGCAGTTCTTC. Protein product: CASTDTRDSSYNEQFF.

The chain employs TRBV7-3 and TRBJ2-7, with 11 bases that match TRBD2. Germline values: CDR1 SGHTA, CDR2 FQGTGA. The CDR3 runs to 15 residues. The trim removed 5 bases at V and 0 bases at J, leaving 3 bases unmatched. DNA of the CDR3: TGTGCCAGCAGCCCCGGGACTAGCGGCTCCTACGAGCAGTACTTC. This sequence encodes CASSPGTSGSYEQYF.

The chain links TRBV6-5 to TRBJ2-3; 7 bases agree with TRBD2. The CDR3 has 14 amino acids. Per germline, CDR1 MNHEY and CDR2 SVGAGI. The V segment lost 6 bases and the J segment 1 base; nucleotides outside the gene matches: 4. The CDR3 spells CASRASGRTDTQYF. The CDR3 region has the DNA TGTGCCAGCAGGGCTAGCGGCCGCACAGATACGCAGTATTTT.

This rearrangement joins TRBV19 to TRBJ1-5, with D tentatively TRBD1 (5 bases). The CDR3 has 13 amino acids. Trimming shortened V by 9 bases and J by 5 bases, and 14 bases separated the two germline ends. Germline values: CDR1 LNHDA, CDR2 SQIVND (reference sequence). Written as DNA, the CDR3 is TGTGCCAGCTCCACAGGAAACGATCAGCCCCAGCATTTT. Translation: CASSTGNDQPQHF.

The chain has TRBV20-1 and TRBJ1-1; no firm D call. Germline CDR1 and CDR2: DFQATT and SNEGSKA (reference sequence). The CDR3 has 10 amino acids. The V end lost 3 bases, the J end lost 7 bases, and 6 bases lay between the germline ends. The CDR3 sequence is CSASFIEAFF. The CDR3 nucleotides are TGCAGTGCTAGTTTCATTGAAGCTTTCTTT.

In its sample, this clone was seen once. V usage is TRBV4-1 and J usage is TRBJ1-6; 9 bases line up with TRBD1. CDR3 length: 15 amino acids. Trimming removed 1 base from V and 8 bases from J; junction bases left unmatched: 3. CDR1 is MGHRA and CDR2 is YSYEKL in the germline V gene. The DNA for the CDR3 is TGCGCCAGCAGCCAAGGACAGGGGGTGTATTCACCCCTCCACTTT. This gives the protein CASSQGQGVYSPLHF.

The rearrangement uses TRBV25-1 and TRBJ2-1, with D perhaps matching TRBD2 (5 bases). The CDR3 length is 15 residues. Trimming cost V 6 bases and J 0 bases, with 12 bases left between them. Germline-derived CDR1 and CDR2 are MGHDK and SYGVNS. CDR3: CASSANRGSYNEQFF. DNA for the CDR3: TGTGCCAGCAGCGCAAACCGGGGCTCCTACAATGAGCAGTTCTTC.

This clone was observed a single time. The gene calls are TRBV2 and TRBJ1-2; the D gene is possibly TRBD1 (5 bases). Trimming shortened V by 3 bases and J by 8 bases, and 16 bases separated the two germline ends. The germline V gene has CDR1 SNHLY and CDR2 FYNNEI. The CDR3 spans 14 residues. CDR3 coding DNA: TGTGCCAGCAGTGACGGCAGGGAGGTAGGGGGCTACACCTTC. Protein product: CASSDGREVGGYTF.

The V gene is TRBV18, the J gene TRBJ1-2, with D possibly being TRBD1 (5 bases). There are 15 residues in the CDR3. With 3 bases removed from V and 0 bases from J, the gap between germline ends came to 11 bases. Germline V CDR1 and CDR2: KGHSH, LQKENI. CDR3 coding DNA: TGTGCCAGCTCACCCCAGACAGTCACTAACTATGGCTACACCTTC. This translates into CASSPQTVTNYGYTF. The variable domain in full, completed from reference TRBV18 and TRBJ1-2, reads NAGVMQNPRHLVRRRGQEARLRCSPMKGHSHVYWYRQLPEEGLKFMVYLQKENIIDESGMPKERFSAEFPKEGPSILRIQQVVRGDSAAYFCASSPQTVTNYGYTFGSGTRLTVV.

This chain connects TRBV6-1 to TRBJ2-7, with 11 bases identical to TRBD2. This CDR3 spans 14 amino acids. Germline loops: CDR1 MNHNS, CDR2 SASEGT. The V segment lost 6 bases and the J segment 3 bases; nucleotides outside the gene matches: 4. CDR3 protein: CASRLAGESYEQYF. The CDR3 DNA reads TGTGCCAGCAGACTAGCGGGGGAAAGCTACGAGCAGTACTTC.

The chain recombines TRBV6-5 with TRBJ1-1; 10 bases map to TRBD1. The CDR3 sequence is 14 residues long. Per germline, CDR1 MNHEY and CDR2 SVGAGI. V lost 5 bases to trimming and J lost 4 bases; unmatched junction nucleotides: 4. CDR3: CASSQGQGTTEAFF. The CDR3 nucleotides read TGTGCCAGCAGTCAGGGACAGGGGACCACTGAAGCTTTCTTT.

This clone occurred once. The chain couples TRBV4-2 to TRBJ1-3, with 8 bases lining up with TRBD1. Germline CDR1 is LGHNA and CDR2 is YNFKEQ. The CDR3 runs 16 residues. After removal of 3 bases from V and 2 bases from J, the junction contained 6 bases not matched to a gene. The CDR3 sequence: CASSQEWTGPGNTIYF. The CDR3 nucleotides are TGTGCCAGCAGCCAGGAATGGACAGGGCCTGGAAACACCATATATTTT.

The chain couples TRBV10-1 to TRBJ1-5; D not certain. The CDR3 is made up of 13 amino acids. CDR1 is WNHNN and CDR2 is SYGVQD in the germline V gene (reference sequence). V dropped 2 bases and J dropped 4 bases, with 6 bases sitting between them. The CDR3, as DNA: TGCGCCAGCAGTGAGATTAGTAATCAGCCCCAGCATTTT. This encodes CASSEISNQPQHF.

V is TRBV2 and J is TRBJ1-5; no clear D. The germline V gene encodes CDR1 SNHLY and CDR2 FYNNEI. Trimming removed 5 bases at V and 0 bases at J, with 8 bases between. The CDR3 totals 14 residues. CDR3: CASSNRNSNQPQHF. For the CDR3, the DNA is TGTGCCAGCAGTAACAGAAATAGCAATCAGCCCCAGCATTTT. The whole variable domain, remainder taken from reference TRBV2 and TRBJ1-5, is EPEVTQTPSHQVTQMGQEVILRCVPISNHLYFYWYRQILGQKVEFLVSFYNNEISEKSEIFDDQFSVERPDGSNFTLKIRSTKLEDSAMYFCASSNRNSNQPQHFGDGTRLSIL.

The V gene is TRBV4-1, the J gene TRBJ2-4, with 10 bases identical to TRBD1. The V gene's germline CDR1 is MGHRA and CDR2 YSYEKL. Trimming cost V 0 bases and J 5 bases; bases outside gene matches: 4. The CDR3 covers 16 residues. For the CDR3, the DNA is TGCGCCAGCAGCCAAGAGAGGACAGGGGGTGAAAACATTCAGTACTTC. Its protein is CASSQERTGGENIQYF.

This chain joins TRBV5-1 and TRBJ2-2; TRBD1 is a possible D gene (6 bases). CDR1 and CDR2 (germline): SGHRS, YFSETQ. Trimming removed 0 bases from V and 3 bases from J, with 12 bases in between. The CDR3 is 16 residues long. For the CDR3, the DNA is TGCGCCAGCAGCTTGGATAGTCAGGGGTACACCGGGGAGCTGTTTTTT. It yields the protein CASSLDSQGYTGELFF.

CDR3 bases: TGTGCCTGCCCGTCGAACACTGAAGCTTTCTTT. Translating it yields CACPSNTEAFF. This sequence joins TRBV30 and TRBJ1-1; D not certain. Germline CDR1 is GTSNPN and CDR2 is SVGIG (reference sequence). The V and J ends lost 6 bases and 1 base respectively, with 6 bases between them. This CDR3 is 11 amino acids long.

The chain uses TRBV4-1 and TRBJ2-1; no reliable D call. V was pared by 2 bases and J by 8 bases, with 10 bases between. Germline lookup yields CDR1 MGHRA and CDR2 YSYEKL. CDR3 length: 13 residues. DNA for the CDR3: TGCGCCAGCAGCCAACCCCAGGCCGATGAGCAGTTCTTC. Translation gives CASSQPQADEQFF.